These T cell receptor beta chains were read from a single sample in a study of siplizumab effects on memory and regulatory T cells. Sequenced by immunoSEQ multiplex PCR; TCRdb stores in-frame clones only, minus some. This table holds roughly 100,000 clones, approximately 93% found once. The specimen was Tregs sorted from blood. The receptors were sampled from a human donor in good health. CDR3s leave out the opening cysteine and the closing phenylalanine or tryptophan. The order of the fields is J gene, CDR3 length, D gene, V gene, clone size, CDR3 protein. D genes are given only for firm matches. Only some rows state a clone size, as once, few, many or a class for expanded clones.

>TRBJ2-5|12|NA|TRBV2|NA
ASSEAGLRETQY
>TRBJ2-7|12|TRBD1|TRBV6-1|NA
ASSAGQGFYEQY
>TRBJ2-5|12|NA|TRBV9|NA
ASSVAGGKETQY
>TRBJ2-2|13|TRBD2|TRBV15|once
ATSIAGAPTGELF
>TRBJ1-2|12|NA|TRBV9|NA
ASSVVGARDGYT
>TRBJ2-2|9|NA|TRBV29-1|NA
SVAIFGELF
>TRBJ2-3|13|TRBD2|TRBV5-1|NA
ASSFGRGGGDTQY
>TRBJ1-1|10|NA|TRBV30|few
AASRENTEAF
>TRBJ2-7|16|TRBD2|TRBV10-3|NA
AISLGTSGSLGQSEQY
>TRBJ1-3|13|TRBD1|TRBV10-3|NA
AISTGQATGNTIY
>TRBJ1-2|13|NA|TRBV14|NA
ASSQEMGAGYGYT
>TRBJ1-1|12|NA|TRBV9|NA
ASSARTEPAEAF
>TRBJ2-4|10|TRBD1|TRBV6-5|NA
ASSTGGNIQY
>TRBJ1-2|11|NA|TRBV2|few
ASSEGRGYGYT
>TRBJ1-5|12|NA|TRBV5-8|few
ASSLGLRNQPQH
>TRBJ1-2|12|NA|TRBV5-1|NA
ASSSWDNDYGYT
>TRBJ2-5|13|NA|TRBV6-5|once
ASMSGISGRKTQY
>TRBJ2-1|14|TRBD2|TRBV9|NA
ASSVFGTSGYNEQF
>TRBJ2-7|9|NA|TRBV11-3|NA
ASSLGFEQY
>TRBJ1-4|11|NA|TRBV5-4|NA
ASSLSGGGKLF
>TRBJ1-2|11|NA|TRBV5-1|few
ASSLWGTYGYT
>TRBJ2-3|13|NA|TRBV7-3|NA
ASSKSVGSTDTQY
>TRBJ1-1|12|TRBD1|TRBV25-1|NA
ASSGGTGNTEAF
>TRBJ2-3|14|TRBD2|TRBV11-3|NA
ASSSRLAGWADTQY
>TRBJ2-7|13|TRBD1|TRBV9|NA
ASSTGQGATYEQY
>TRBJ2-1|12|TRBD2|TRBV28|NA
ASSLLAGTIEQF
>TRBJ1-5|13|NA|TRBV19|NA
ASSTPGGGNQPQH
>TRBJ2-7|9|NA|TRBV20-1|NA
SARGAYEQY
>TRBJ2-7|9|NA|TRBV7-2|NA
ASSPRYEQY
>TRBJ1-2|10|NA|TRBV29-1|NA
SVERVQSDYT
>TRBJ2-7|11|NA|TRBV11-2|NA
ASSLDREGEQY
>TRBJ2-1|10|NA|TRBV7-3|NA
ASSSERGEQF
>TRBJ1-3|9|NA|TRBV29-1|NA
SVGQGNTIY
>TRBJ1-5|12|NA|TRBV6-5|NA
ASSYGGYNQPQH
>TRBJ2-2|11|NA|TRBV19|NA
ASSIRGVGELF
>TRBJ2-2|12|NA|TRBV6-6|NA
ASSYRDYTGELF
>TRBJ2-3|14|TRBD2|TRBV18|NA
ASSPRLAGLTDTQY
>TRBJ2-7|11|NA|TRBV18|NA
ASSPLGVYEQY
>TRBJ2-3|12|NA|TRBV5-1|once
ASSFVPTTDTQY
>TRBJ2-2|12|NA|TRBV6-1|few
ASSRAIATGELF
>TRBJ2-7|11|NA|TRBV6-5|NA
ASSYSLGYEQY
>TRBJ2-5|12|NA|TRBV5-5|NA
ASEPRDRQETQY
>TRBJ2-7|12|NA|TRBV5-4|NA
ASSSFQASGEQY
>TRBJ2-7|13|TRBD2|TRBV6-6|NA
ASSLTSGSSYEQY
>TRBJ1-2|11|NA|TRBV6-5|NA
ASSATGSLGYT
>TRBJ2-6|15|NA|TRBV15|NA
ATSRDVMGAGANVLT
>TRBJ1-2|10|NA|TRBV5-8|NA
ASSLIAYGYT
>TRBJ2-3|12|NA|TRBV19|NA
ASRPGPATDTQY
>TRBJ2-1|13|NA|TRBV7-9|NA
ASSPGTLLYNEQF
>TRBJ1-1|12|NA|TRBV5-1|NA
ASSFKGMNTEAF
>TRBJ1-6|12|NA|TRBV11-3|NA
ASRSTKANSPLH
>TRBJ1-1|10|NA|TRBV2|NA
ASIGRNTEAF
>TRBJ1-1|11|NA|TRBV14|NA
ASSPTHNTEAF
>TRBJ2-7|12|TRBD1|TRBV11-2|NA
ASSPRTGAYEQY